Listed below are T cell receptor beta chains from one sample, sequenced in a study of T cells after yellow fever vaccination. TCRdb itself ran the 5' RACE reads through MiXCR, one entry per CDR3 protein. The table shows 80,000 to 100,000 distinct CDR3 sequences, with under 7% occurring only once. The material was CD8+ T cells sorted from PBMCs, obtained 10 days after the yellow fever booster vaccination. The receptors stem from a man in his late teens or twenties who received the YFV17D yellow fever vaccine. CDR3s include the opening cysteine and the closing phenylalanine or tryptophan. D genes are given only for firm matches. Part of the rows lack a size; the others show once, few, many or a class for expanded clones.

J: TRBJ1-2
V: TRBV20-1
size: medium-sized
D: .
DNA: TGCAGTGCTGACGACAGCTATGGCTACACCTTC
CDR3: CSADDSYGYTF

J: TRBJ2-7
V: TRBV7-9
size: .
D: .
DNA: TGTGCCAGCAGCTTTTCCGGGACCCGGGGCCACGAGCAGTACTTC
CDR3: CASSFSGTRGHEQYF

J: TRBJ2-5
V: TRBV20-1
size: .
D: TRBD2
DNA: TGCAGTGCTAGAGATAGTGCGTCTAGCGGGGGGGATTCACAAGAGACCCAGTACTTC
CDR3: CSARDSASSGGDSQETQYF

J: TRBJ2-5
V: TRBV12-3/TRBV12-4
size: .
D: .
DNA: TGTGCCAGCAGCCAAGAGGGGGATTACCAAGAGACCCAGTACTTC
CDR3: CASSQEGDYQETQYF

J: TRBJ2-7
V: TRBV5-1
size: .
D: TRBD1
DNA: TGCGCCAGCAGCTTGAGGGACAGGCCCTACGAGCAGTACTTC
CDR3: CASSLRDRPYEQYF

J: TRBJ2-1
V: TRBV11-2
size: few
D: .
DNA: TGTGCCAGCAGCTCTACTCTACCTTTCGGGACATACAATGAGCAGTTCTTC
CDR3: CASSSTLPFGTYNEQFF

J: TRBJ1-1
V: TRBV4-1
size: .
D: .
DNA: TGCGCCAGCAGCCAAATAACGGCGGGGAGCACTGAAGCTTTCTTT
CDR3: CASSQITAGSTEAFF

J: TRBJ2-1
V: TRBV4-1
size: .
D: .
DNA: TGCGCCAGCAGCCAAGGGCCGCCAGGGGATTTCTACAATGAGCAGTTCTTC
CDR3: CASSQGPPGDFYNEQFF

J: TRBJ1-1
V: TRBV12-5
size: few
D: .
DNA: TGTGCTAGTGGTTTATATTTGAACACTGAAGCTTTCTTT
CDR3: CASGLYLNTEAFF

J: TRBJ2-3
V: TRBV20-1
size: medium-sized
D: TRBD2
DNA: TGCAGTGCTAGAGAAATTACCAGCGGGGGGCTGAGCACAGATACGCAGTATTTT
CDR3: CSAREITSGGLSTDTQYF

J: TRBJ2-3
V: TRBV25-1
size: few
D: .
DNA: TGTGCCAGCATTGGGCACGGGGATACGCAGTATTTT
CDR3: CASIGHGDTQYF

J: TRBJ1-1
V: TRBV7-9
size: few
D: .
DNA: TGTGCCAGCAGCTTCAACATACTGAACACTGAAGCTTTCTTT
CDR3: CASSFNILNTEAFF

J: TRBJ1-1
V: TRBV6-2/TRBV6-3
size: .
D: .
DNA: TGTGCCAGCAGTTACTCGGCAGGGGTGAACACTGAAGCTTTCTTT
CDR3: CASSYSAGVNTEAFF

J: TRBJ2-2
V: TRBV7-6
size: few
D: TRBD2
DNA: TGTGCCAGCAGCTGGACTAGCGGGAACACCGGGGAGCTGTTTTTT
CDR3: CASSWTSGNTGELFF

J: TRBJ1-5
V: TRBV12-3/TRBV12-4
size: few
D: .
DNA: TGTGCCAGCAGTTCATTGGGGTCGCAGCCCCAGCATTTT
CDR3: CASSSLGSQPQHF

J: TRBJ1-2
V: TRBV6-5
size: many
D: .
DNA: TGTGCCAGCAGTTCACTCCGGGACGTTTGCGGCTACACCTTC
CDR3: CASSSLRDVCGYTF

J: TRBJ2-1
V: TRBV29-1
size: .
D: .
DNA: TGCAGCGTATTCCGACCCTACAATGAGCAGTTCTTC
CDR3: CSVFRPYNEQFF

J: TRBJ2-1
V: TRBV2
size: .
D: .
DNA: TGTGCCAGCAGTCTTCGACCAAGCTCCTACAATGAGCAGTTCTTC
CDR3: CASSLRPSSYNEQFF

J: TRBJ1-1
V: TRBV5-1
size: .
D: .
DNA: TGCGCCAGCAGCTTTACAGGCCCGAACACTGAAGCTTTCTTT
CDR3: CASSFTGPNTEAFF

J: TRBJ1-1
V: TRBV29-1
size: few
D: .
DNA: TGCAGCGTTGAAGATATTTCCTCCGTGGGGCAGGAAGCTTTCTTT
CDR3: CSVEDISSVGQEAFF

J: TRBJ2-5
V: TRBV29-1
size: many
D: .
DNA: TGCAGCGTTGTAGGTCAAGAGACCCAGTACTTC
CDR3: CSVVGQETQYF